This is a list of T cell receptor beta chains from one sample in a study of blood T cells in healthy people across ages. TCRdb itself ran the 5' RACE reads through MiXCR, one entry per CDR3 protein. Among approximately 810,000 distinct CDR3 sequences listed, around 34% were seen once. Sequenced input: blood. The receptors derive from a man between 18 and 29 years old in good health. Both conserved end residues are part of each CDR3. Each record gives: V gene, CDR3 length, J gene, CDR3 protein.

v_gene: TRBV6-5
len: 13
j_gene: TRBJ2-7
CDR3aa: CAAGPRESYEQYF

v_gene: TRBV18
len: 13
j_gene: TRBJ1-1
CDR3aa: CASSLVRATEAFF

v_gene: TRBV5-1
len: 15
j_gene: TRBJ1-5
CDR3aa: CASSLGTQSNQPQHF

v_gene: TRBV9
len: 15
j_gene: TRBJ2-1
CDR3aa: CASSPRDRAYNEQFF

v_gene: TRBV20-1
len: 12
j_gene: TRBJ2-1
CDR3aa: CSARRPDREQFF

v_gene: TRBV18
len: 16
j_gene: TRBJ1-6
CDR3aa: CASSPSLRGENSPLHF

v_gene: TRBV29-1
len: 15
j_gene: TRBJ2-2
CDR3aa: CSARTASESTGELFF

v_gene: TRBV4-1
len: 16
j_gene: TRBJ2-3
CDR3aa: CASSRPTSVTTDTQYF

v_gene: TRBV20-1
len: 17
j_gene: TRBJ2-5
CDR3aa: CSAETGKTGVNQETQYF

v_gene: TRBV5-1
len: 15
j_gene: TRBJ2-7
CDR3aa: CASSFGSPGSYEQYF

v_gene: TRBV9
len: 15
j_gene: TRBJ2-7
CDR3aa: CASSVGRGYSYEQYF

v_gene: TRBV7-2
len: 14
j_gene: TRBJ2-3
CDR3aa: CASSFLTGSDTQYF

v_gene: TRBV18
len: 17
j_gene: TRBJ1-2
CDR3aa: CASSPRDRENSLHGYTF

v_gene: TRBV4-2
len: 17
j_gene: TRBJ2-3
CDR3aa: CASSQTGTSGGTDTQYF

v_gene: TRBV4-3
len: 15
j_gene: TRBJ1-2
CDR3aa: CASSQVLGLWYGYTF

v_gene: TRBV9
len: 14
j_gene: TRBJ1-1
CDR3aa: CASTWGGENTEAFF

v_gene: TRBV7-2
len: 17
j_gene: TRBJ1-3
CDR3aa: CASSFRGGDITGNTIYF

v_gene: TRBV12-3/TRBV12-4
len: 14
j_gene: TRBJ2-7
CDR3aa: CASSWTSGNNEQYF

v_gene: TRBV9
len: 16
j_gene: TRBJ2-3
CDR3aa: CAGSGGGRKSTDTQYF

v_gene: TRBV4-2
len: 16
j_gene: TRBJ1-1
CDR3aa: CASSQVYQGLNTEAFF

v_gene: TRBV5-5
len: 15
j_gene: TRBJ1-1
CDR3aa: CASSPFDGVSTEAFF

v_gene: TRBV7-9
len: 13
j_gene: TRBJ1-2
CDR3aa: CASSLARYRGYTF

v_gene: TRBV6-5
len: 15
j_gene: TRBJ2-7
CDR3aa: CASTRIGGVTYEQYF

v_gene: TRBV28
len: 18
j_gene: TRBJ2-3
CDR3aa: CASSLSPHRRPSTDTQYF

v_gene: TRBV7-9
len: 14
j_gene: TRBJ2-1
CDR3aa: CASSLGYSYNEQFF

v_gene: TRBV3-1
len: 16
j_gene: TRBJ2-7
CDR3aa: CASSQRSGQRAYEQYF

v_gene: TRBV20-1
len: 13
j_gene: TRBJ1-2
CDR3aa: CSAGGQGALSYTF

v_gene: TRBV20-1
len: 15
j_gene: TRBJ2-3
CDR3aa: CSASPLAGGGDTQYF

v_gene: TRBV4-1
len: 16
j_gene: TRBJ1-6
CDR3aa: CASSGDPNSYNSPLHF

v_gene: TRBV9
len: 16
j_gene: TRBJ2-7
CDR3aa: CASSVAAGTIPYEQYF

v_gene: TRBV20-1
len: 15
j_gene: TRBJ2-5
CDR3aa: CSARDRGPKFSEQYF

v_gene: TRBV4-2
len: 14
j_gene: TRBJ2-1
CDR3aa: CASSQDRVDREKFF

v_gene: TRBV6-2/TRBV6-3
len: 15
j_gene: TRBJ1-5
CDR3aa: CASSLGQGNGQPQHF

v_gene: TRBV2
len: 14
j_gene: TRBJ1-4
CDR3aa: CASNLWGSNEKLFF

v_gene: TRBV3-1
len: 18
j_gene: TRBJ2-5
CDR3aa: CASSQVVFWGGMDETQYF

v_gene: TRBV20-1
len: 12
j_gene: TRBJ1-5
CDR3aa: CSAGRINQPQHF

v_gene: TRBV10-3
len: 13
j_gene: TRBJ2-7
CDR3aa: CAISDGPSGEQYF

v_gene: TRBV20-1
len: 12
j_gene: TRBJ2-2
CDR3aa: CSAKGWTGELFF

v_gene: TRBV7-9
len: 13
j_gene: TRBJ2-1
CDR3aa: CASSLVSDNEQFF

v_gene: TRBV20-1
len: 8
j_gene: TRBJ1-1
CDR3aa: CSARGAFF

v_gene: TRBV19
len: 13
j_gene: TRBJ2-5
CDR3aa: CATRRDGRETQYF

v_gene: TRBV27
len: 15
j_gene: TRBJ2-1
CDR3aa: CASSRGTSGLNEQFF

v_gene: TRBV3-1
len: 16
j_gene: TRBJ2-5
CDR3aa: CASSQDLAGGEETQYF

v_gene: TRBV12-3/TRBV12-4
len: 17
j_gene: TRBJ2-3
CDR3aa: CASSPGGQGASTDTQYF

v_gene: TRBV6-6
len: 13
j_gene: TRBJ2-3
CDR3aa: CASSDGVADTQYF

v_gene: TRBV5-1
len: 14
j_gene: TRBJ2-7
CDR3aa: CASSHRDGPYEQYF